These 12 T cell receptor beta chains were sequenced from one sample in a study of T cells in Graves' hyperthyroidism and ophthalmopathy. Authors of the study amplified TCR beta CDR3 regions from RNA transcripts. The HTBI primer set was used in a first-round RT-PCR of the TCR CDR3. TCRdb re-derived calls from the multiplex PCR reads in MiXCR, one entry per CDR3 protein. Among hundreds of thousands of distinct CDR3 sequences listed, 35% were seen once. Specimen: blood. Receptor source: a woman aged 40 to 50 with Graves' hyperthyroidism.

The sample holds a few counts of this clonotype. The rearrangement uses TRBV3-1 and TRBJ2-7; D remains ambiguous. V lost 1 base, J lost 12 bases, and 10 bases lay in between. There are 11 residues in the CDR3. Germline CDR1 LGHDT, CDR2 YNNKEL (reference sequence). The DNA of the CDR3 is TGTGCCAGCAGCCAAGGGAGCTCCGTGTACTTC. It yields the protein CASSQGSSVYF.

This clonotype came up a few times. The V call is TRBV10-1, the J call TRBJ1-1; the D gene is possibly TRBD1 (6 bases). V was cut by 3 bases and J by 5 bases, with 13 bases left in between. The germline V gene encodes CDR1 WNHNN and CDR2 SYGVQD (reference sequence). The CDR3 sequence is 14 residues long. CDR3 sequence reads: CASSEATGRTEAFF. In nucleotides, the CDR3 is TGCGCCAGCAGTGAAGCAACAGGGCGTACTGAAGCTTTCTTT.

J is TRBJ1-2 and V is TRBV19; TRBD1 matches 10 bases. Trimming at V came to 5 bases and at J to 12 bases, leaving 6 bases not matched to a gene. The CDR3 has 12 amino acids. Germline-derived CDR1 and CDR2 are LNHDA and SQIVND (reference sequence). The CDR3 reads CASSSWTGGNTF. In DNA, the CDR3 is TGTGCCAGTAGTTCCTGGACAGGGGGAAACACCTTC.

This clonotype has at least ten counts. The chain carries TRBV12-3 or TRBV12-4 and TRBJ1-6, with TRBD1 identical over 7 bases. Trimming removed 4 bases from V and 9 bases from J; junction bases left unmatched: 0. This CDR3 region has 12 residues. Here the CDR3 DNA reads TGTGCCAGCAGTTACAGGGGTTCACCCCTCCACTTT. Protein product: CASSYRGSPLHF.

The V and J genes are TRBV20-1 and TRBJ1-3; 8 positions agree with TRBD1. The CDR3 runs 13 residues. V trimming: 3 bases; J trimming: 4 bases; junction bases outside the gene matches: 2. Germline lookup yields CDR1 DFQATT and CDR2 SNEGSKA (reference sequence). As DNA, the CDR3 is TGCAGTGCTAGCCGGACAGGGGGAAACACCATATATTTT. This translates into CSASRTGGNTIYF.

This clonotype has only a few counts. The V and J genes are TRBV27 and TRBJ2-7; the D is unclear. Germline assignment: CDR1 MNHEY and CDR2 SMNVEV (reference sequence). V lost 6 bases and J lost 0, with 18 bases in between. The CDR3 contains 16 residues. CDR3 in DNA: TGTGCCAGCAGGTCGGTCTCGGGTACGCGCTCCTACGAGCAGTACTTC. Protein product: CASRSVSGTRSYEQYF.

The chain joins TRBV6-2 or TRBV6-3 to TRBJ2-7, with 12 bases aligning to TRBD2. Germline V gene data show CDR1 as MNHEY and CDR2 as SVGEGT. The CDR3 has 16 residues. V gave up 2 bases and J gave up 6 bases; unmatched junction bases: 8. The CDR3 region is CASSYLLAGGPSEQYF. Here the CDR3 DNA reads TGTGCCAGCAGTTACCTCCTAGCGGGGGGGCCAAGCGAGCAGTACTTC.

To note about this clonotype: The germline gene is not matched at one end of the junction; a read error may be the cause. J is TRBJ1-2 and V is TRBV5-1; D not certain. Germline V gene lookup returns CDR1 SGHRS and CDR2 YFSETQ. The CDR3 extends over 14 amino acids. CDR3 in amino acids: CASSLQKASYDYTF. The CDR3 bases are TGCGCCAGCAGCTTACAGAAGGCAAGCTATGACTACACCTTC.

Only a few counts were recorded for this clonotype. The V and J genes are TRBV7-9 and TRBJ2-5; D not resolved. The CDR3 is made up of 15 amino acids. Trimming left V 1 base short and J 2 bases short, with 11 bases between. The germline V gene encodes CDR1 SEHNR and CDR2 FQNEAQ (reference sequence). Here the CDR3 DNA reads TGTGCCAGCAGCTTAGATCAAAGGGAACAAGAGACCCAGTACTTC. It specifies CASSLDQREQETQYF.

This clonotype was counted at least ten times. This CDR3 is CSARQRGRNYGYTF. In DNA form, the CDR3 reads TGCAGTGCTAGGCAAAGGGGGAGGAACTATGGCTACACCTTC. The chain recombines TRBV20-1 with TRBJ1-2, with D possibly TRBD1 on 6 matching bases. CDR3 length: 14 amino acids. The V gene lost 3 bases and the J gene lost 2 bases, with 13 bases spanning the gap. Germline V gives CDR1 DFQATT, CDR2 SNEGSKA (reference sequence).

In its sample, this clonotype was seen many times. Here the CDR3 reads CATSLNNRVDEQYF. CDR3 bases: TGTGCCACCAGCCTCAATAACAGGGTCGACGAGCAGTACTTC. The chain uses TRBV15 and TRBJ2-7, with a tentative D call TRBD1 (6 bases). Trimming took off 5 bases at V and 5 bases at J, with 16 bases between the two ends. This CDR3 spans 14 amino acids. Germline V lookup: CDR1 LNHNV, CDR2 YYDKDF (reference sequence). The entire variable domain, with the rest obtained from reference TRBV15 and TRBJ2-7, is as follows: DAMVIQNPRYQVTQFGKPVTLSCSQTLNHNVMYWYQQKSSQAPKLLFHYYDKDFNNEADTPDNFQSRRPNTSFCFLDIRSPGLGDTAMYLCATSLNNRVDEQYFGPGTRLTVT.

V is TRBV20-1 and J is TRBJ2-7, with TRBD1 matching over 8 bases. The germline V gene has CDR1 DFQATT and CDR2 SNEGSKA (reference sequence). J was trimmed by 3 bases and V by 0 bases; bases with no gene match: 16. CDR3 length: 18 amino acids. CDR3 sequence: CSARDDLKTGQGHYEQYF. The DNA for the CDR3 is TGCAGTGCTAGAGATGACCTTAAAACCGGACAGGGACACTACGAGCAGTACTTC.